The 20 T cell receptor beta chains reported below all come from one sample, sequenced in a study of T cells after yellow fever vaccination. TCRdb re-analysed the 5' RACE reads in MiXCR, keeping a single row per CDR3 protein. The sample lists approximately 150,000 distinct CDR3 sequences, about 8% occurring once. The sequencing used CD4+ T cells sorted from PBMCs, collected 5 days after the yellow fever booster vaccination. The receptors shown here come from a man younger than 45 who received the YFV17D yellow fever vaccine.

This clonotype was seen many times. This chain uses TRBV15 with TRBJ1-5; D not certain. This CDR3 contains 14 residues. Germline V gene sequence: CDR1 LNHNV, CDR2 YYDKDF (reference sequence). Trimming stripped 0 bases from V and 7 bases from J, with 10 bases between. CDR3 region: CATSRENGGQPQHF. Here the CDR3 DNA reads TGTGCCACCAGCAGAGAGAATGGTGGGCAGCCCCAGCATTTT.

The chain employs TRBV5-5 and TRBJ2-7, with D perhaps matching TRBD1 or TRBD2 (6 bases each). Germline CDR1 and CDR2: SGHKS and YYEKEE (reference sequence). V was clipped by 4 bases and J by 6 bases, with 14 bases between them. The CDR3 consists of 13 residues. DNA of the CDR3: TGTGCCAGCAGCCCGGGGGACATCTGCGAGCAGTACTTC. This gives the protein CASSPGDICEQYF.

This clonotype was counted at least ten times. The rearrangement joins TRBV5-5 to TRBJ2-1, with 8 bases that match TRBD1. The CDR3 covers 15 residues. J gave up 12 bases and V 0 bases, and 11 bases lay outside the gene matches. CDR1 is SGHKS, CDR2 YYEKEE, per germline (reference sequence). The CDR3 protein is CASSLAGTGFLGQFF. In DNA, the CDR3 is TGTGCCAGCAGCTTGGCCGGGACAGGCTTTCTCGGGCAGTTCTTC. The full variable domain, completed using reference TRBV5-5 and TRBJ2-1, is DAGVTQSPTHLIKTRGQQVTLRCSPISGHKSVSWYQQVLGQGPQFIFQYYEKEERGRGNFPDRFSARQFPNYSSELNVNALLLGDSALYLCASSLAGTGFLGQFFGPGTRLTVL.

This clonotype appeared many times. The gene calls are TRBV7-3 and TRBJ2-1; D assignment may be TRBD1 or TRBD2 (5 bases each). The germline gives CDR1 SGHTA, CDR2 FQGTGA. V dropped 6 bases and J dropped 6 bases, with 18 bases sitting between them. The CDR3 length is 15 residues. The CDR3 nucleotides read TGTGCCAGCAGTCCGACCCGGGACGGAATCAATGAGCAGTTCTTC. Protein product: CASSPTRDGINEQFF.

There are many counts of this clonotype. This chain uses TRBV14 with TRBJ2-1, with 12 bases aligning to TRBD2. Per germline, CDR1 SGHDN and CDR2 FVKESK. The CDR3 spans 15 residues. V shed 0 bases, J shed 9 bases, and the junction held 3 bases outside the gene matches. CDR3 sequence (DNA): TGTGCCAGCAGCCAAGACGGACTAGCGGGATCTGAGCAGTTCTTC. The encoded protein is CASSQDGLAGSEQFF. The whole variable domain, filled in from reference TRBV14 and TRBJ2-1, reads EAGVTQFPSHSVIEKGQTVTLRCDPISGHDNLYWYRRVMGKEIKFLLHFVKESKQDESGMPNNRFLAERTGGTYSTLKVQPAELEDSGVYFCASSQDGLAGSEQFFGPGTRLTVL.

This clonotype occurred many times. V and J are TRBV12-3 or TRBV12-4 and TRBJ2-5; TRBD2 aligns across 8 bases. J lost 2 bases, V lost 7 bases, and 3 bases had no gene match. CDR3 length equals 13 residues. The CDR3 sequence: CASTRGRQETQYF. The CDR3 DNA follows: TGTGCCAGCACTCGCGGGAGGCAAGAGACCCAGTACTTC.

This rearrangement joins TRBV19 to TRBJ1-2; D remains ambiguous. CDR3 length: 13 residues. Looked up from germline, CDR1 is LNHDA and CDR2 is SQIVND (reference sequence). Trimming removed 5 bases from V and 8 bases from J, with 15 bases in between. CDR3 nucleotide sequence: TGTGCCAGTAGTTCTATGAGGAGTAGCGGCTACACCTTC. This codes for CASSSMRSSGYTF.

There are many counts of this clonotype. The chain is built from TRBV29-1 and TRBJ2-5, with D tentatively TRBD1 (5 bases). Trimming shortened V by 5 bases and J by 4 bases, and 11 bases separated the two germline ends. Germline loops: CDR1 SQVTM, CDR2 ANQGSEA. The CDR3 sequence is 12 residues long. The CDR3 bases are TGCAGCGTTATGACAGTTCGAGAGACCCAGTACTTC. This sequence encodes CSVMTVRETQYF.

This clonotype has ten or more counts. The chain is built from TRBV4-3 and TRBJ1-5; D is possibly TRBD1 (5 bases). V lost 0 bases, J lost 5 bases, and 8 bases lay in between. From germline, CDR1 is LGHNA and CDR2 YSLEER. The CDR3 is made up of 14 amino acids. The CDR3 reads CASSQDGGDQPQHF. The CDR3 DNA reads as TGCGCCAGCAGCCAAGATGGGGGGGATCAGCCCCAGCATTTT.

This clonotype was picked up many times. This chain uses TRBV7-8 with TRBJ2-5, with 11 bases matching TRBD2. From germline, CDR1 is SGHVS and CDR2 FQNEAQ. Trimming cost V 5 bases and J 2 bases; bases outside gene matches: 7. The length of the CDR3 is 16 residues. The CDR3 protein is CASSARTSGPQETQYF. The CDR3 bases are TGTGCCAGCAGCGCCCGGACTAGCGGGCCTCAAGAGACCCAGTACTTC.

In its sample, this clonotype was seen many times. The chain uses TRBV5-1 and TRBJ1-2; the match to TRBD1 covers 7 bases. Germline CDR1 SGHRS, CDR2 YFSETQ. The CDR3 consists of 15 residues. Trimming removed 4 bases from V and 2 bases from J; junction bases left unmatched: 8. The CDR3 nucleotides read TGCGCCAGCAGCCCGGGACAGTCGACCAACTATGGCTACACCTTC. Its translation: CASSPGQSTNYGYTF.

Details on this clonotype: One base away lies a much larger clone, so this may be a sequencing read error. The CDR3 here is CASGRTSISNEQFF. In DNA, the CDR3 is TGTGCCAGCGGACGGACTAGCATTTCCAATGAGCAGTTCTTC. The chain uses TRBV5-6 and TRBJ2-1; 8 positions match TRBD2. The CDR3 contains 14 residues. V trimming: 7 bases; J trimming: 6 bases; junction bases outside the gene matches: 9. Germline loops: CDR1 SGHDT, CDR2 YYEEEE.

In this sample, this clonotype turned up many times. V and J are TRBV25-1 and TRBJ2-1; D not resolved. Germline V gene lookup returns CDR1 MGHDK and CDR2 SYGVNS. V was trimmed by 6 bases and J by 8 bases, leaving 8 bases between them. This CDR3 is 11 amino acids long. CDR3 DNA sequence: TGTGCCAGCAGCCCGGAGCATGAGCAGTTCTTC. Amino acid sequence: CASSPEHEQFF.

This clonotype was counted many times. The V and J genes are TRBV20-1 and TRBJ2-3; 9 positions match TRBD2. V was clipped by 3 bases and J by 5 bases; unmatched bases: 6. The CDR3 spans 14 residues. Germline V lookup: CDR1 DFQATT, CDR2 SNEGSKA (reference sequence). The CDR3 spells CSARIAGARDTQYF. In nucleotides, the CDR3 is TGCAGTGCTAGGATAGCGGGAGCTAGAGATACGCAGTATTTT.

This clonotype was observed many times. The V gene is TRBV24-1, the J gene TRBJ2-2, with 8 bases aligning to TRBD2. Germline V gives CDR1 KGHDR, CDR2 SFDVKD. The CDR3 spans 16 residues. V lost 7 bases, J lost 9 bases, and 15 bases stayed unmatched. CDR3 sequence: CATSPGGSGRIWELFF. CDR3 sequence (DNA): TGTGCCACCAGCCCCGGGGGGAGCGGGAGAATCTGGGAGCTGTTTTTT.

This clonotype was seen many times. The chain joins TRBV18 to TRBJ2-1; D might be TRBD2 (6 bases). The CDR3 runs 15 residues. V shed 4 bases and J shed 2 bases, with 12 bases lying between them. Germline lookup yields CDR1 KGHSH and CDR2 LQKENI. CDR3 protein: CASSLGPSAYNEQFF. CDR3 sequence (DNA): TGTGCCAGCTCACTAGGCCCTAGCGCCTACAATGAGCAGTTCTTC.

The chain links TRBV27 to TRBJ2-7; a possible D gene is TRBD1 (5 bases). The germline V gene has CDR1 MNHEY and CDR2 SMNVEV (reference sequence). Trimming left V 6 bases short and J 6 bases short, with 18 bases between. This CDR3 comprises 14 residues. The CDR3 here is CASSPFYRQIEQYF. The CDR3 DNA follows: TGTGCCAGCAGCCCCTTTTATCGACAGATCGAGCAGTACTTC.

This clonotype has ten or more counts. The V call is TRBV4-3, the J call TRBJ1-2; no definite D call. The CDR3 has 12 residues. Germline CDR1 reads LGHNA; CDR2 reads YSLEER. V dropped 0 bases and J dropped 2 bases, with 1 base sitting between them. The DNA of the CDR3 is TGCGCCAGCAGCCAAGACAACTATGGCTACACCTTC. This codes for CASSQDNYGYTF.

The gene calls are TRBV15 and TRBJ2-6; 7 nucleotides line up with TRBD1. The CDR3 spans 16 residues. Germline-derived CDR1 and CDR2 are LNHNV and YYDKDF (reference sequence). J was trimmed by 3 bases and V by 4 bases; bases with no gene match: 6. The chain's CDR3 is CATSTRGWSGANVLTF. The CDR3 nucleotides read TGTGCCACCAGCACCAGGGGGTGGAGTGGGGCCAACGTCCTGACTTTC.

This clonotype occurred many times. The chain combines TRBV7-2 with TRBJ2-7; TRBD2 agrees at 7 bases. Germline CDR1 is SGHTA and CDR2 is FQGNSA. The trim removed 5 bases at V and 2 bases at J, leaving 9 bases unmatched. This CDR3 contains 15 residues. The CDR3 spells CASSPRAGEPYEQYF. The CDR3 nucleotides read TGTGCCAGCAGCCCCCGGGCGGGAGAGCCCTACGAGCAGTACTTC.